The 10 T cell receptor beta chains given below trace back to one sample, sequenced in a study of blood T cell repertoires in COVID-19. Data came from immunoSEQ multiplex PCR; TCRdb stores just in-frame clones and leaves some out. The sample carries some 120,000 clones, around four fifths recorded once. The sequenced sample was peripheral blood. The receptors were gathered from a man older than 75 with active or convalescent COVID-19.

CDR3 nucleotide sequence: TGTGCCAGCAGCGTAACCACATCAGCCAGGGAGCAGTACTTC. It translates to CASSVTTSAREQYF. The chain has TRBV9 and TRBJ2-7; D is undetermined. The CDR3 has 14 amino acids. Germline loops: CDR1 SGDLS, CDR2 YYNGEE. V was clipped by 1 base and J by 7 bases, with 15 bases between them.

The CDR3 reads CASSQTGGSAEAFF. Written as DNA, the CDR3 is TGTGCCAGCAGCCAAACAGGAGGGAGTGCTGAAGCTTTCTTT. J is TRBJ1-1 and V is TRBV14; tentatively, D is TRBD1 (5 bases). CDR1 is SGHDN, CDR2 FVKESK, per germline. With 2 bases removed from V and 6 bases from J, the gap between germline ends came to 13 bases. CDR3 length: 14 residues.

The chain links TRBV14 to TRBJ2-7; 8 bases align to TRBD1. The CDR3 spans 16 residues. Trimming took 4 bases from V and 3 from J; bases not matched to a gene: 11. Germline CDR1 reads SGHDN; CDR2 reads FVKESK. CDR3 sequence (DNA): TGTGCCAGCAGCCTGGCCGGGACAGGACTTGACTACGAGCAGTACTTC. This sequence encodes CASSLAGTGLDYEQYF.

The V call is TRBV5-5, the J call TRBJ2-7, with TRBD1 identical over 7 bases. There are 14 residues in the CDR3. Germline trimming cut 4 bases from V and 1 base from J; bases unmatched to any gene: 5. Germline CDR1 is SGHKS and CDR2 is YYEKEE (reference sequence). The CDR3 loop is CASSPTGPSYEQYF. CDR3 nucleotide sequence: TGTGCCAGCAGCCCGACAGGGCCTTCCTACGAGCAGTACTTC.

This clone occurred once. The chain has TRBV24-1 and TRBJ2-1; D gene ambiguous. Between the trimmed V and J ends, which lost 2 bases and 9 bases, there was a span of 10 bases. The CDR3 covers 13 residues. The germline V gene encodes CDR1 KGHDR and CDR2 SFDVKD. CDR3 bases: TGTGCCACCAGTGATTCTGACTTTTTTGAGCAGTTCTTC. Protein: CATSDSDFFEQFF.

The chain joins TRBV5-1 to TRBJ2-5, with 7 bases aligning to TRBD2. The trim removed 0 bases at V and 2 bases at J, leaving 7 bases unmatched. CDR1 SGHRS and CDR2 YFSETQ come from the germline V gene. The CDR3 sequence is 16 residues long. CDR3 protein: CASSLDGRGSQETQYF. The CDR3 bases are TGCGCCAGCAGCTTGGATGGGCGGGGGTCTCAAGAGACCCAGTACTTC.

This chain connects TRBV3-1 (or the pseudogene TRBV3-2) to TRBJ1-2; maybe TRBD1 (6 bases). This CDR3 has 13 amino acids. Germline values: CDR1 LGHDT, CDR2 YNNKEL (reference sequence). V was shortened by 6 bases and J by 4 bases, with 12 bases between the two germline ends. As DNA, the CDR3 is TGTGCCAGCAGTTACAGGGTCCGCTATGGCTACACCTTC. Amino acid sequence: CASSYRVRYGYTF.

The rearrangement links TRBV6-5 to TRBJ2-7; 8 bases map to TRBD1. The J segment lost 6 bases and the V segment lost 2 bases, leaving 9 bases of the junction unmatched. Germline values: CDR1 MNHEY, CDR2 SVGAGI. This CDR3 has 15 residues. The CDR3 spells CASSYGGTGRGEQYF. In DNA form, the CDR3 reads TGTGCCAGCAGTTACGGCGGGACAGGCCGGGGCGAGCAGTACTTC.

This chain uses TRBV7-8 with TRBJ2-7, with a tentative D call TRBD1 (6 bases). The CDR3 consists of 14 residues. The germline V gene has CDR1 SGHVS and CDR2 FQNEAQ. Trimming pared 1 base from V and 4 bases from J, leaving 11 bases between. In nucleotides, the CDR3 is TGTGCCAGCAGCTTAGTGGGACAAAGTTACGAGCAGTACTTC. Amino acids: CASSLVGQSYEQYF.

The rearrangement links TRBV4-3 to TRBJ1-2; the match to TRBD1 covers 10 bases. This CDR3 has 14 amino acids. Germline CDR1 is LGHNA and CDR2 is YSLEER. V trimming: 3 bases; J trimming: 5 bases; junction bases outside the gene matches: 3. In DNA, the CDR3 is TGCGCCAGCAGCCAGACAGGGGGCGGGTATGGCTACACCTTC. This gives the protein CASSQTGGGYGYTF.